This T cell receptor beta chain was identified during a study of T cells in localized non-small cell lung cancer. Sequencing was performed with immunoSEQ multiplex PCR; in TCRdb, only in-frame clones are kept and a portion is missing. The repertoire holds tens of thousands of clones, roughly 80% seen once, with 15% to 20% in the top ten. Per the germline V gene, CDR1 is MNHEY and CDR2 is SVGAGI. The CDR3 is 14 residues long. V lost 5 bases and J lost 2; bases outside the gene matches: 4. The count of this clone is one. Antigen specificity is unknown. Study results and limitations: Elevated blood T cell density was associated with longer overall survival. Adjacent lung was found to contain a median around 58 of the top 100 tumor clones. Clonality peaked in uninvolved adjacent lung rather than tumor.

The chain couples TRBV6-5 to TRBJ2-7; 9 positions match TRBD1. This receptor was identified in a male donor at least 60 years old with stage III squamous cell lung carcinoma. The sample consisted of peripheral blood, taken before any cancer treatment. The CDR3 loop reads CASSRGQGTYEQYF. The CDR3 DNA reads TGTGCCAGCAGTCGGGGACAGGGCACCTACGAGCAGTACTTC.